This entry describes one T cell receptor beta chain. Its antigen is not known. Measured with immunoSEQ multiplex PCR; TCRdb has only the in-frame clones, and not every one. The table includes about 120,000 clones, approximately 90% detected once. This entry belongs to a study of T cell responses to AZD1222 COVID-19 vaccine. Overall study: The study pooled second doses at about 4 or about 12 weeks.

Overall study findings and caveats: Spike-specific TCR breadth and depth were elevated following two AZD1222 doses. Baseline antibody screening turned up just six seropositive AZD1222 recipients.

J gave up 3 bases and V 0 bases, and 3 bases lay outside the gene matches. The CDR3 is 15 amino acids. CDR1 SNHLY and CDR2 FYNNEI come from the germline V gene. The receptor was isolated from an adult in good health. This sequence joins TRBV2 and TRBJ2-7; 9 nucleotides agree with TRBD2. The sequencing used peripheral blood, collected on day 0 of AZD1222 vaccination. Here the CDR3 reads CASSEAPSGVYEQYF. In nucleotides, the CDR3 is TGTGCCAGCAGTGAAGCGCCTAGCGGGGTCTACGAGCAGTACTTC.